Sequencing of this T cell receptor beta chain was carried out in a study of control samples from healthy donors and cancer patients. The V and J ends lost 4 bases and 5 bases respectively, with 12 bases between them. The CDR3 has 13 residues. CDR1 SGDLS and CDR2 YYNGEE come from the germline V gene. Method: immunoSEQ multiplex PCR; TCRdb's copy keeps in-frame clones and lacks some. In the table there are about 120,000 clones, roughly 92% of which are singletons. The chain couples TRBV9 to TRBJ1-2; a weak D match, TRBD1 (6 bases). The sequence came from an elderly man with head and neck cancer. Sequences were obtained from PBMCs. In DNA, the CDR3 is TGTGCCAGCAGCCGGACAGCTACTTATGGCTACACCTTC. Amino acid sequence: CASSRTATYGYTF.